This TCR beta chain came from a study of blood T cell repertoires in COVID-19. Study at large: Acute and convalescent COVID-19 samples came from the United States, Italy and Spain.

V gave up 3 bases and J gave up 7 bases, with 17 bases separating them. Germline lookup yields CDR1 SGHRS and CDR2 YFSETQ. The CDR3 contains 15 residues. Authors' data handling: It was from reference gene primer amplification that nucleated cell counts were estimated. The protocol was immunoSEQ multiplex PCR, while the TCRdb copy is restricted to in-frame clones and leaves out a portion. From that table come the V and J calls and clone size; the DNA was used to work out D and trimming. Of 250,000 or so clones in the sample, around 86% were seen once. The chain carries TRBV5-1 and TRBJ2-1; D is perhaps TRBD1 (6 bases). The clonotype was recovered from a man aged 40-55 years with active or convalescent COVID-19. What was sequenced was peripheral blood. The CDR3 loop is CASSSDRTLGNEQFF. The CDR3 DNA reads as TGCGCCAGCAGCTCCGACAGGACCCTAGGAAATGAGCAGTTCTTC.